The 31 T cell receptor beta chains below come from one sample, sequenced in a study of T-cell memory formation after mild COVID-19. MiXCR, applied by TCRdb to the 5' RACE reads, yields one record per CDR3 protein. The sample consists of approximately 150,000 distinct CDR3 sequences, 14% of them appearing once. Sequencing was performed on PBMCs or a T cell subset sorted from them (not recorded which). The receptors stem from an adult woman who had mild COVID-19 (a few samples of this study predate the infection). Cell type and time point are not known.

This chain joins TRBV2 and TRBJ1-6; unclear D gene. This CDR3 is 13 amino acids long. V gave up 4 bases and J gave up 9 bases, with 10 bases separating them. Germline V gene data show CDR1 as SNHLY and CDR2 as FYNNEI. For the CDR3, the DNA is TGTGCCAGCAGTGGGCCAAGAGGTTCACCCCTCCACTTT. This translates into CASSGPRGSPLHF. Variable domain in full (rest from reference TRBV2 and TRBJ1-6): EPEVTQTPSHQVTQMGQEVILRCVPISNHLYFYWYRQILGQKVEFLVSFYNNEISEKSEIFDDQFSVERPDGSNFTLKIRSTKLEDSAMYFCASSGPRGSPLHFGNGTRLTVT.

The table lists this clonotype with a few counts. The J gene is TRBJ2-2, the V gene TRBV5-1, with a tentative D call TRBD2 (5 bases). Germline-derived CDR1 and CDR2 are SGHRS and YFSETQ. The CDR3 consists of 16 residues. Deletions cut 0 bases from V and 1 base from J, with 10 bases between. CDR3 sequence (DNA): TGCGCCAGCAGCTTGGGAGGGCGAGAGAACACCGGGGAGCTGTTTTTT. Translating gives CASSLGGRENTGELFF.

The chain joins TRBV5-6 to TRBJ1-5, with D hard to call. The CDR3 length is 15 residues. Germline V gives CDR1 SGHDT, CDR2 YYEEEE. The V and J ends lost 2 bases and 4 bases respectively, with 13 bases between them. In nucleotides, the CDR3 is TGTGCCAGCAGCTTCAGACGCCTCGGAAATCAGCCCCAGCATTTT. This gives the protein CASSFRRLGNQPQHF.

This clonotype was counted a few times. The chain employs TRBV24-1 and TRBJ2-5; D perhaps matches TRBD2 (7 bases). Germline V gives CDR1 KGHDR, CDR2 SFDVKD. This CDR3 has 14 amino acids. V lost 1 base and J lost 7, with 12 bases in between. The chain's CDR3 is CATSDLRGGGTQYF. DNA of the CDR3: TGTGCCACCAGTGATTTAAGGGGAGGGGGGACCCAGTACTTC.

The sample holds a few counts of this clonotype. This rearrangement joins TRBV20-1 to TRBJ2-2; D possibly matches TRBD1 or TRBD2 (5 bases each). The CDR3 runs 15 residues. Per the germline V gene, CDR1 is DFQATT and CDR2 is SNEGSKA (reference sequence). V lost 0 bases and J lost 7, with 15 bases in between. The chain's CDR3 is CSARDPGRGGGELFF. The CDR3 DNA sequence: TGCAGTGCTAGAGATCCGGGACGTGGGGGCGGGGAGCTGTTTTTT.

This chain uses TRBV7-2 with TRBJ2-7, with D possibly matching TRBD1 (5 bases). Germline assignment: CDR1 SGHTA and CDR2 FQGNSA. Trimming removed 6 bases at V and 3 bases at J, with 24 bases between. The CDR3 spans 17 residues. This chain's CDR3 is CASRQGAKTRPLYEQYF. Written as DNA, the CDR3 is TGTGCCAGCAGGCAAGGGGCGAAGACACGACCTCTCTACGAGCAGTACTTC.

This clonotype has more than one count but fewer than ten. This sequence joins TRBV6-6 and TRBJ1-2, with a possible D match to TRBD1 (6 bases). The CDR3 is 13 amino acids. Trimming pared 6 bases from V and 3 bases from J, leaving 11 bases between. CDR1 is MNHNY, CDR2 SVGAGI, per germline (reference sequence). The CDR3 spells CASSNRDYYGYTF. The CDR3 nucleotides read TGTGCCAGCAGCAACAGGGACTACTATGGCTACACCTTC.

A few counts support this clonotype. The chain joins TRBV2 to TRBJ1-5, with D maybe TRBD1 (5 bases). The germline gives CDR1 SNHLY, CDR2 FYNNEI. V lost 4 bases, J lost 1 base, and 14 bases lay in between. The CDR3 has 16 amino acids. CDR3 coding DNA: TGTGCCAGCAGTGTCTCGACAGAGCAAAGCAATCAGCCCCAGCATTTT. Translating it yields CASSVSTEQSNQPQHF.

J is TRBJ2-3 and V is TRBV7-2; the match to TRBD2 covers 10 bases. Trimming at V came to 5 bases and at J to 5 bases, leaving 10 bases not matched to a gene. In germline, CDR1 is SGHTA, CDR2 FQGNSA. This CDR3 is 16 amino acids long. The CDR3 DNA follows: TGTGCCAGCAGCACCCCTAGCGGGAGTGTGAAAGATACGCAGTATTTT. Residues: CASSTPSGSVKDTQYF.

Written as DNA, the CDR3 is TGTGCCAGCTCACCGGATTCAGACTACCCTAGCACAGATACGCAGTATTTT. It specifies CASSPDSDYPSTDTQYF. The rearrangement uses TRBV18 and TRBJ2-3, with a tentative D call TRBD2 (5 bases). Germline lookup yields CDR1 KGHSH and CDR2 LQKENI. Deletions cut 3 bases from V and 0 bases from J, with 16 bases between. This CDR3 spans 17 amino acids.

This rearrangement joins TRBV19 to TRBJ2-7; the match to TRBD2 covers 9 bases. Looked up from germline, CDR1 is LNHDA and CDR2 is SQIVND (reference sequence). Trimming cost V 3 bases and J 1 base; bases outside gene matches: 1. This CDR3 is 14 amino acids long. The CDR3 coding sequence is TGTGCCAGTAGTATGACTAGCGGATCCTACGAGCAGTACTTC. It encodes CASSMTSGSYEQYF.

The chain has TRBV12-3 or TRBV12-4 and TRBJ2-7; 7 bases match TRBD1. The trim removed 6 bases at V and 5 bases at J, leaving 10 bases unmatched. CDR3 length equals 14 residues. The CDR3 coding sequence is TGTGCCAGCAGCCCATCTTACACAGGGGACGAGCAGTACTTC. It is translated as CASSPSYTGDEQYF.

This clonotype has just a few counts. The chain recombines TRBV7-2 with TRBJ1-1; no clear D gene. Germline V gene sequence: CDR1 SGHTA, CDR2 FQGNSA. CDR3 length: 14 amino acids. Trimming took off 3 bases at V and 1 base at J, with 9 bases between the two ends. This chain's CDR3 is CASSFPGENTEAFF. CDR3 sequence (DNA): TGTGCCAGCAGCTTTCCGGGAGAGAACACTGAAGCTTTCTTT.

The table lists this clonotype with a few counts. The J gene is TRBJ2-7, the V gene TRBV30, with D tentatively TRBD1 (5 bases). The germline V and J ends were trimmed by 0 bases and 2 bases, with 14 bases remaining between them. The CDR3 loop spans 15 amino acids. Germline V gene lookup returns CDR1 GTSNPN and CDR2 SVGIG (reference sequence). The CDR3 sequence: CAWSVRTGRTYEQYF. CDR3 sequence (DNA): TGTGCCTGGAGTGTCAGAACAGGCCGGACCTACGAGCAGTACTTC.

This clonotype was recorded many times. The gene calls are TRBV7-2 and TRBJ2-7; the match to TRBD2 covers 11 bases. With 3 bases clipped from V and 4 bases from J, the junction kept 5 bases outside the gene matches. The germline CDR1 and CDR2 sequences are SGHTA and FQGNSA. The length of the CDR3 is 15 residues. The CDR3 sequence is CASSFSTSGTYEQYF. In DNA form, the CDR3 reads TGTGCCAGCAGCTTTTCGACTAGCGGGACGTACGAGCAGTACTTC.

This clonotype was detected only a few times. In DNA, the CDR3 is TGTGCCAGCAGTTTAGCGGACAGTCCGGGAGAGCAGTACTTC. Translation gives CASSLADSPGEQYF. This chain joins TRBV12-3 or TRBV12-4 and TRBJ2-7, with D possibly being TRBD1 (6 bases). The CDR3 runs 14 residues. Between the trimmed V and J ends, which lost 0 bases and 7 bases, there was a span of 13 bases.

This clonotype was picked up many times. V gene TRBV12-3 or TRBV12-4 combines with J gene TRBJ2-3; 8 bases map to TRBD2. CDR3 size: 15 residues. V lost 1 base to trimming and J lost 4 bases; unmatched junction nucleotides: 4. Here the CDR3 reads CASSLGSGSADTQYF. CDR3 DNA: TGTGCCAGCAGTTTAGGGAGCGGGAGTGCAGATACGCAGTATTTT.

This CDR3 is CASSSIGGTTSGSYEQYF. DNA of the CDR3: TGTGCCAGCTCAAGCATCGGGGGGACGACCTCGGGCTCCTACGAGCAGTACTTC. This chain joins TRBV18 and TRBJ2-7, with 7 bases identical to TRBD2. This CDR3 has 18 residues. Germline lookup yields CDR1 KGHSH and CDR2 LQKENI. The V segment lost 5 bases and the J segment 0 bases; nucleotides outside the gene matches: 16.

On this clonotype: An end of the junction does not agree with germline; a read error may underlie this. The chain has TRBV24-1 and TRBJ2-5; 11 bases fit TRBD1. This CDR3 has 17 residues. The germline V gene has CDR1 KGHDR and CDR2 SFDVKD. CDR3: CATSERGTGGLQDTQYF. In DNA form, the CDR3 reads TGTGCCACCAGTGAGCGAGGGACAGGGGGATTACAAGATACCCAGTACTTC.

This clonotype occurred a few times. The chain's CDR3 is CASSSFTSGGYNEQFF. CDR3 sequence (DNA): TGTGCCAGCAGCTCCTTTACTAGCGGGGGATACAATGAGCAGTTCTTC. This chain uses TRBV7-2 with TRBJ2-1; TRBD2 matches at 11 bases. The junction had 6 bases not matched to a gene; V was cut back by 4 bases and J by 4 bases. Germline values: CDR1 SGHTA, CDR2 FQGNSA. The CDR3 length is 16 residues.

This clonotype was observed a few times. The chain has TRBV5-5 and TRBJ2-3; 7 nucleotides agree with TRBD2. The CDR3 is 15 residues long. Germline V gene data show CDR1 as SGHKS and CDR2 as YYEKEE (reference sequence). Germline trimming cut 5 bases from V and 0 bases from J; bases unmatched to any gene: 6. The CDR3 protein is CASSLTSPSTDTQYF. The CDR3 region has the DNA TGTGCCAGCAGTTTGACTAGCCCTAGCACAGATACGCAGTATTTT.

This clonotype was counted between two and nine times. The rearrangement joins TRBV5-5 to TRBJ2-3; D unclear. The CDR3 has 14 amino acids. V was clipped by 4 bases and J by 6 bases, with 15 bases between them. CDR1 SGHKS and CDR2 YYEKEE come from the germline V gene (reference sequence). CDR3 nucleotide sequence: TGTGCCAGCAGCCCTACATCCACCGTTGATACGCAGTATTTT. This sequence encodes CASSPTSTVDTQYF. The full variable domain, in which reference TRBV5-5 and TRBJ2-3 provide the parts outside the CDR3, is DAGVTQSPTHLIKTRGQQVTLRCSPISGHKSVSWYQQVLGQGPQFIFQYYEKEERGRGNFPDRFSARQFPNYSSELNVNALLLGDSALYLCASSPTSTVDTQYFGPGTRLTVL.

The chain couples TRBV19 to TRBJ2-7; D is possibly TRBD1 or TRBD2 (5 bases each). The germline V gene encodes CDR1 LNHDA and CDR2 SQIVND (reference sequence). The CDR3 is made up of 15 amino acids. Trimming stripped 11 bases from V and 3 bases from J, with 23 bases between. DNA of the CDR3: TGTGCCTCCAGCCCGGCAGGGACCCTTAACTACGAGCAGTACTTC. This sequence encodes CASSPAGTLNYEQYF.

A few counts support this clonotype. This sequence joins TRBV7-9 and TRBJ2-7; 8 positions match TRBD1. There are 15 residues in the CDR3. Germline CDR1 SEHNR, CDR2 FQNEAQ (reference sequence). After removal of 5 bases from V and 4 bases from J, the junction contained 10 bases not matched to a gene. The DNA of the CDR3 is TGTGCCAGCAGCCCTACTGACAGGGGTCCTTACGAGCAGTACTTC. Amino acid sequence: CASSPTDRGPYEQYF.

This clonotype was detected only a few times. V gene TRBV7-6 combines with J gene TRBJ2-1, with D maybe TRBD2 (6 bases). This CDR3 is 17 amino acids long. V lost 5 bases and J 2 bases, leaving 19 bases between the germline ends. Germline-derived CDR1 and CDR2 are SGHVS and FNYEAQ. DNA of the CDR3: TGTGCCAGCAGCCCCCGGGGAAGTAGCGGAGCCTACAATGAGCAGTTCTTC. Protein: CASSPRGSSGAYNEQFF.

This clonotype has just a few counts. The rearrangement uses TRBV4-1 and TRBJ2-7; possible D gene TRBD1, 5 bases. The CDR3 covers 15 residues. V lost 0 bases, J lost 4 bases, and 13 bases lay in between. CDR1 and CDR2 from the germline V gene are MGHRA and YSYEKL. The CDR3 sequence: CASSQDYRKGYEQYF. CDR3 sequence (DNA): TGCGCCAGCAGCCAAGATTACAGGAAGGGTTACGAGCAGTACTTC.

This clonotype has more than one count but fewer than ten. The chain uses TRBV12-3 or TRBV12-4 and TRBJ2-7; D is unclear. Trimming removed 4 bases from V and 0 bases from J, with 10 bases in between. The CDR3 loop spans 14 amino acids. In DNA form, the CDR3 reads TGTGCCAGCAGTTCCGGTCCCAACTCCTACGAGCAGTACTTC. Translation gives CASSSGPNSYEQYF.

The chain has TRBV29-1 and TRBJ2-7, with D possibly TRBD2 on 7 matching bases. The CDR3 is made up of 17 amino acids. Germline CDR1 and CDR2: SQVTM and ANQGSEA. V gave up 5 bases and J gave up 6 bases, with 29 bases separating them. DNA for the CDR3: TGCAGCGTTCCTAAGGGGGGGCTCCTACACAAATGGGGCGAGCAGTACTTC. Translated, it gives CSVPKGGLLHKWGEQYF.

This clonotype turned up a few times. The chain combines TRBV25-1 with TRBJ2-7, with 12 bases fitting TRBD1. Germline CDR1 is MGHDK and CDR2 is SYGVNS. The CDR3 spans 14 residues. V was clipped by 4 bases and J by 5 bases; unmatched bases: 3. CDR3 nucleotides: TGTGCCAGCAGTGGCGGGACAGGGGGCGACGAGCAGTACTTC. This encodes CASSGGTGGDEQYF.

This rearrangement joins TRBV9 to TRBJ1-5; D remains unclear. The germline V gene encodes CDR1 SGDLS and CDR2 YYNGEE. This CDR3 comprises 14 residues. V was cut by 3 bases and J by 3 bases, with 10 bases left in between. This CDR3 reads CASSASQSNQPQHF. In DNA, the CDR3 is TGTGCCAGCAGCGCGTCCCAGTCCAATCAGCCCCAGCATTTT.

This clonotype was seen a handful of times. The rearrangement joins TRBV20-1 to TRBJ2-3; the D is unclear. CDR1 DFQATT and CDR2 SNEGSKA come from the germline V gene (reference sequence). The CDR3 totals 13 residues. V was shortened by 8 bases and J by 0 bases, with 12 bases between the two germline ends. The DNA of the CDR3 is TGCAGTTGTCCCCATACTAGCACAGATACGCAGTATTTT. Protein sequence: CSCPHTSTDTQYF.